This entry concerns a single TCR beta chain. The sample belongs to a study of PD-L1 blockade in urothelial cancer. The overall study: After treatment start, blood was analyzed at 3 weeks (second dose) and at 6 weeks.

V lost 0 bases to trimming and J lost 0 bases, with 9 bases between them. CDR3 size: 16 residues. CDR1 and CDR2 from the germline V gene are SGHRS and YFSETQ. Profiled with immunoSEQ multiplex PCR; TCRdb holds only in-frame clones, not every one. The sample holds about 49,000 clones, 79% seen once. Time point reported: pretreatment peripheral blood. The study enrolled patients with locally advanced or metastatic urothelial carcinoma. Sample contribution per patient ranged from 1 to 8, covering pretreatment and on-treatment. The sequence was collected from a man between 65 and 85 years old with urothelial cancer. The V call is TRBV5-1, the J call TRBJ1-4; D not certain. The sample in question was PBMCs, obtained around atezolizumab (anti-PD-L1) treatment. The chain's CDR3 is CASSLDGGTTNEKLFF. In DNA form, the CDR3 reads TGCGCCAGCAGCTTGGATGGAGGGACAACTAATGAAAAACTGTTTTTT.